The 15 T cell receptor beta chains reported below all come from one sample, sequenced in a study of shared clonotypes between healthy human individuals. CD8 cells regarded as naive lacked CD45RO, were positively chosen for CCR7, and omitted terminally differentiated effector memory CD45RA+ cells. Assay used: immunoSEQ multiplex PCR; TCRdb lists only in-frame clones, some missing. The table shows hundreds of thousands of clones, with approximately 95% occurring only once. The specimen sequenced was naive CD8+ T cells sorted from blood. These receptors originate from a woman aged 25-40 years in good health.

The chain is built from TRBV6-4 and TRBJ1-6; the match to TRBD1 covers 8 bases. V gave up 3 bases and J gave up 5 bases; unmatched junction bases: 3. The CDR3 is 15 residues long. CDR1 and CDR2 (germline): MRHNA, SNTAGT. CDR3 nucleotide sequence: TGTGCCAGCAGTGAATGGACAGGGAATAATTCACCCCTCCACTTT. This codes for CASSEWTGNNSPLHF.

The V call is TRBV27, the J call TRBJ2-3, with a possible D match to TRBD2 (7 bases). Germline assignment: CDR1 MNHEY and CDR2 SMNVEV (reference sequence). The CDR3 covers 17 residues. The germline V and J ends were trimmed by 0 bases and 6 bases, with 19 bases remaining between them. This CDR3 is CASSLSWGREFADTQYF. CDR3 DNA: TGTGCCAGCAGTTTATCGTGGGGGCGGGAGTTTGCCGATACGCAGTATTTT.

This sequence joins TRBV6-5 and TRBJ1-2; D remains ambiguous. CDR3 length: 14 residues. From germline, CDR1 is MNHEY and CDR2 SVGAGI. The V gene lost 0 bases and the J gene lost 9 bases, with 14 bases spanning the gap. The CDR3 spells CASSYSVGILRYTF. In DNA, the CDR3 is TGTGCCAGCAGTTACTCAGTAGGGATTCTTCGCTACACCTTC.

The rearrangement joins TRBV6-1 to TRBJ2-1; D assignment may be TRBD1 or TRBD2 (5 bases each). This CDR3 has 12 residues. Germline lookup yields CDR1 MNHNS and CDR2 SASEGT. V lost 2 bases and J 12 bases, leaving 11 bases between the germline ends. CDR3 sequence (DNA): TGTGCCAGCAGTGAAACGGGACGGGGGCAGTTCTTC. It yields the protein CASSETGRGQFF.

The rearrangement uses TRBV5-1 and TRBJ2-7, with D unresolved. Germline V gene sequence: CDR1 SGHRS, CDR2 YFSETQ. The CDR3 consists of 13 residues. V lost 4 bases to trimming and J lost 2 bases, with 10 bases between them. This CDR3 reads CASSRGVPYEQYF. CDR3 in DNA: TGCGCCAGCAGCCGAGGAGTCCCCTACGAGCAGTACTTC.

The chain combines TRBV29-1 with TRBJ2-5; the match to TRBD2 covers 9 bases. Trimming removed 6 bases from V and 2 bases from J; junction bases left unmatched: 7. This CDR3 has 14 amino acids. In germline, CDR1 is SQVTM, CDR2 ANQGSEA. CDR3 sequence reads: CSVEGREGQETQYF. The CDR3 nucleotides are TGCAGCGTAGAGGGGCGGGAGGGTCAAGAGACCCAGTACTTC.

CDR3 DNA sequence: TGTGCCAGCAGCGACCTTTCCTACGAGCAGTACTTC. This encodes CASSDLSYEQYF. The rearrangement joins TRBV7-9 to TRBJ2-7; D unresolved. The CDR3 runs 12 residues. Germline V gene data show CDR1 as SEHNR and CDR2 as FQNEAQ (reference sequence). V lost 5 bases and J 1 base, leaving 6 bases between the germline ends.

V gene TRBV28 combines with J gene TRBJ2-7; D possibly uses TRBD1 or TRBD2 (6 bases each). The CDR3 is 17 residues long. Trimming pared 2 bases from V and 0 bases from J, leaving 17 bases between. Germline lookup yields CDR1 MDHEN and CDR2 SYDVKM. CDR3 nucleotide sequence: TGTGCCAGCAGTTTACGGAGGGGGTCGGGGAGCTCCTACGAGCAGTACTTC. Protein: CASSLRRGSGSSYEQYF.

The chain is built from TRBV5-1 and TRBJ2-7; TRBD2 matches 16 bases. The CDR3 runs 17 residues. The trim removed 3 bases at V and 4 bases at J, leaving 7 bases unmatched. In germline, CDR1 is SGHRS, CDR2 YFSETQ. In DNA form, the CDR3 reads TGCGCCAGCAGCTCGGGACTAGCGGGAGGGCCACGGTACGAGCAGTACTTC. This sequence encodes CASSSGLAGGPRYEQYF. Filled out from reference TRBV5-1 and TRBJ2-7, the complete variable domain reads KAGVTQTPRYLIKTRGQQVTLSCSPISGHRSVSWYQQTPGQGLQFLFEYFSETQRNKGNFPGRFSGRQFSNSRSEMNVSTLELGDSALYLCASSSGLAGGPRYEQYFGPGTRLTVT.

The chain carries TRBV6-5 and TRBJ2-7, with 8 bases matching TRBD2. The length of the CDR3 is 14 residues. With V trimmed by 4 bases and J by 3 bases, 5 bases remained unmatched. Germline CDR1 and CDR2: MNHEY and SVGAGI. The CDR3 region has the DNA TGTGCCAGCAGTTGGACTAGCTCTGGCTACGAGCAGTACTTC. This codes for CASSWTSSGYEQYF.

This sequence joins TRBV2 and TRBJ1-5; TRBD1 is a possible D gene (5 bases). The length of the CDR3 is 12 residues. Germline V gene sequence: CDR1 SNHLY, CDR2 FYNNEI. Trimming took off 4 bases at V and 12 bases at J, with 13 bases between the two ends. The DNA for the CDR3 is TGTGCCAGCAGTGTCTTCGGGGCGGTCCAGCATTTT. Protein sequence: CASSVFGAVQHF.

The gene calls are TRBV27 and TRBJ2-3; D gene unclear. The CDR3 runs to 15 residues. Germline V CDR1 and CDR2: MNHEY, SMNVEV (reference sequence). V was shortened by 5 bases and J by 2 bases, with 14 bases between the two germline ends. The CDR3 nucleotides read TGTGCCAGCAGTCTGGGCCCTACTTCCACAGATACGCAGTATTTT. This translates into CASSLGPTSTDTQYF.

The chain couples TRBV13 to TRBJ2-5; perhaps TRBD1 as D (5 bases). V dropped 0 bases and J dropped 3 bases, with 5 bases sitting between them. There are 13 residues in the CDR3. Germline CDR1 and CDR2: PRHDT and FYEKMQ (reference sequence). CDR3 bases: TGTGCCAGCAGCTTAGGAGGGGAAGAGACCCAGTACTTC. Amino acids: CASSLGGEETQYF.

This clone occurred once. The chain employs TRBV7-9 and TRBJ2-7; possible D gene TRBD2, 6 bases. V shed 4 bases and J shed 1 base, with 14 bases lying between them. This CDR3 has 15 amino acids. The V gene's germline CDR1 is SEHNR and CDR2 FQNEAQ (reference sequence). This CDR3 is CASSSRDGRSYEQYF. Written as DNA, the CDR3 is TGTGCCAGCAGCTCGCGGGACGGTAGATCCTACGAGCAGTACTTC. The full variable domain, rest sourced from reference TRBV7-9 and TRBJ2-7, is DTGVSQNPRHKITKRGQNVTFRCDPISEHNRLYWYRQTLGQGPEFLTYFQNEAQLEKSRLLSDRFSAERPKGSFSTLEIQRTEQGDSAMYLCASSSRDGRSYEQYFGPGTRLTVT.

This clone was seen only a few times. The gene calls are TRBV10-1 and TRBJ2-1, with D tentatively TRBD2 (6 bases). This CDR3 spans 15 amino acids. From germline, CDR1 is WNHNN and CDR2 SYGVQD (reference sequence). Trimming cost V 3 bases and J 5 bases, with 14 bases left between them. CDR3 DNA: TGCGCCAGCAGTGATCCGGGACTTGGGGACAATGAGCAGTTCTTC. This gives the protein CASSDPGLGDNEQFF.